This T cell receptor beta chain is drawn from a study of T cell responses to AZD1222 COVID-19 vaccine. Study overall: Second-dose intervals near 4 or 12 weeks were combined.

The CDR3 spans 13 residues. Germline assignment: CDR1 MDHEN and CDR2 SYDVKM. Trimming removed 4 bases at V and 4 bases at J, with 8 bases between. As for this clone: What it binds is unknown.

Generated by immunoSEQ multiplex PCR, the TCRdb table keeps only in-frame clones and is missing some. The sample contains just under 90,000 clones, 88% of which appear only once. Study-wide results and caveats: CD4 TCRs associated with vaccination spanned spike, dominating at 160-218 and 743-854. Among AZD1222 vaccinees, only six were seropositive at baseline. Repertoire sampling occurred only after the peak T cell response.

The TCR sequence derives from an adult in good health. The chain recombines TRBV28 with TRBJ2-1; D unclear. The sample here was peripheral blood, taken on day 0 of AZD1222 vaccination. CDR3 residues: CASSSLMYNEQFF. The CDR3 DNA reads TGTGCCAGCAGTTCCCTCATGTACAATGAGCAGTTCTTC.